The 29 T cell receptor beta chains listed next were all sequenced from one sample in a study of cytomegalovirus exposure and HLA in healthy donors. The PCR employed 60 Vbeta primers together with 13 Jbeta primers. Libraries were prepared by immunoSEQ multiplex PCR; TCRdb keeps only in-frame clonotypes and omits some of them. Of roughly 120,000 clones listed, around 70% were seen once; the top ten hold roughly 10%. The specimen sequenced was PBMCs. These receptors were taken from a woman aged 50 to 60 in good health and CMV-seropositive.

The rearrangement uses TRBV5-1 and TRBJ1-1, with a tentative D call TRBD1 (5 bases). The ends were cut back, 4 bases at V and 1 base at J, with 14 bases in the middle. The germline gives CDR1 SGHRS, CDR2 YFSETQ. This CDR3 is built from 15 residues. Here the CDR3 reads CASSDSPQGNTEAFF. CDR3 sequence (DNA): TGCGCCAGCAGCGACAGCCCCCAGGGGAACACTGAAGCTTTCTTT.

This chain links TRBV7-8 with TRBJ1-3; maybe TRBD1 (6 bases). Trimming took 5 bases from V and 0 from J, leaving 14 bases between them. There are 16 residues in the CDR3. Looked up from germline, CDR1 is SGHVS and CDR2 is FQNEAQ. The CDR3 nucleotides read TGTGCCAGCAGCCAAGAAGAGGGGGTCTCTGGAAACACCATATATTTT. This translates into CASSQEEGVSGNTIYF.

V usage is TRBV5-4 and J usage is TRBJ1-2; a weak D match, TRBD1 (6 bases). Germline V gene lookup returns CDR1 SGHNT and CDR2 YYREEE (reference sequence). Trimming removed 2 bases at V and 3 bases at J, with 14 bases between. The CDR3 spans 15 residues. This CDR3 reads CASSLTTGSDYGYTF. CDR3 coding DNA: TGTGCCAGCAGCTTAACGACAGGTTCGGACTATGGCTACACCTTC.

CDR3 amino acids: CASSTQGSRTEAFF. In DNA form, the CDR3 reads TGCGCCAGCAGTACCCAGGGGTCGCGGACTGAAGCTTTCTTT. The V call is TRBV10-2, the J call TRBJ1-1; maybe TRBD1 (6 bases). Germline V gene data show CDR1 as WSHSY and CDR2 as SAAADI. This CDR3 spans 14 amino acids. V shed 5 bases and J shed 5 bases, with 15 bases lying between them.

The V gene is TRBV19, the J gene TRBJ1-5, with TRBD1 matching 9 bases. The V segment lost 4 bases and the J segment 7 bases; nucleotides outside the gene matches: 5. The CDR3 consists of 14 residues. Germline loops: CDR1 LNHDA, CDR2 SQIVND (reference sequence). The CDR3 DNA sequence: TGTGCCAGTAGTACTACAGGGGGCGGGCAGCCCCAGCATTTT. Translating it yields CASSTTGGGQPQHF.

The CDR3 loop is CASSLYRQGLVNTEAFF. The CDR3, as DNA: TGTGCCAGCTCACTCTACCGACAGGGGCTTGTGAACACTGAAGCTTTCTTT. This chain uses TRBV18 with TRBJ1-1; 8 nucleotides match TRBD1. Germline CDR1 reads KGHSH; CDR2 reads LQKENI. V shed 4 bases, J shed 0 bases, and the junction held 10 bases outside the gene matches. The CDR3 runs 17 residues.

This clone has just a few counts. The chain carries TRBV11-2 and TRBJ2-7; D gene unclear. The CDR3 consists of 15 residues. V shed 1 base and J shed 3 bases, with 13 bases lying between them. Germline CDR1 SGHAT, CDR2 FQNNGV. The CDR3 reads CASSLVAGKDYEQYF. Here the CDR3 DNA reads TGTGCCAGCAGCTTAGTTGCAGGAAAAGACTACGAGCAGTACTTC. Supplemented by reference TRBV11-2 and TRBJ2-7, the full variable domain reads EAGVAQSPRYKIIEKRQSVAFWCNPISGHATLYWYQQILGQGPKLLIQFQNNGVVDDSQLPKDRFSAERLKGVDSTLKIQPAKLEDSAVYLCASSLVAGKDYEQYFGPGTRLTVT.

The chain joins TRBV7-2 to TRBJ2-3; 8 bases are shared with TRBD2. The junction had 9 bases not matched to a gene; V was cut back by 2 bases and J by 2 bases. Germline CDR1 reads SGHTA; CDR2 reads FQGNSA. This CDR3 has 17 amino acids. The CDR3 region has the DNA TGTGCCAGCAGCTTAACCCGGTCGGGGGGGAACACAGATACGCAGTATTTT. This translates into CASSLTRSGGNTDTQYF. Together with reference TRBV7-2 and TRBJ2-3, the CDR3 gives the full variable domain: GAGVSQSPSNKVTEKGKDVELRCDPISGHTALYWYRQSLGQGLEFLIYFQGNSAPDKSGLPSDRFSAERTGGSVSTLTIQRTQQEDSAVYLCASSLTRSGGNTDTQYFGPGTRLTVL.

This clone was observed a few times. V and J are TRBV5-5 and TRBJ2-6; a weak D match, TRBD2 (6 bases). This CDR3 has 17 amino acids. V was trimmed by 4 bases and J by 0 bases, leaving 14 bases between them. Germline CDR1 and CDR2: SGHKS and YYEKEE (reference sequence). The CDR3: CASSLEGYSSGANVLTF. In DNA form, the CDR3 reads TGTGCCAGCAGCCTGGAGGGGTATTCCTCTGGGGCCAACGTCCTGACTTTC.

The chain couples TRBV7-8 to TRBJ2-6; a possible D gene is TRBD1 (6 bases). V lost 4 bases and J lost 1, with 8 bases in between. The CDR3 loop spans 15 amino acids. Germline CDR1 is SGHVS and CDR2 is FQNEAQ. Written as DNA, the CDR3 is TGTGCCAGCAGCTGGACAGATTCTGGGGCCAACGTCCTGACTTTC. As protein: CASSWTDSGANVLTF. Complete variable domain (other parts from reference TRBV7-8 and TRBJ2-6): GAGVSQSPRYKVAKRGQDVALRCDPISGHVSLFWYQQALGQGPEFLTYFQNEAQLDKSGLPSDRFFAERPEGSVSTLKIQRTQQEDSAVYLCASSWTDSGANVLTFGAGSRLTVL.

The chain uses TRBV7-2 and TRBJ2-1; 8 nucleotides agree with TRBD2. The CDR3 has 16 residues. The germline V gene has CDR1 SGHTA and CDR2 FQGNSA. V was pared by 3 bases and J by 5 bases, with 9 bases of the junction left unmatched. CDR3 DNA sequence: TGTGCCAGCAGCTTCGTTGCGGGGGGTTTGAACAATGAGCAGTTCTTC. Amino acid sequence: CASSFVAGGLNNEQFF.

The chain has TRBV7-9 and TRBJ1-1; tentative D call: TRBD1 (6 bases). The length of the CDR3 is 12 residues. The germline CDR1 and CDR2 sequences are SEHNR and FQNEAQ (reference sequence). V was clipped by 5 bases and J by 10 bases, with 14 bases between them. The CDR3 is CASSETGYRAFF. CDR3 in DNA: TGTGCCAGCAGCGAAACAGGGTATCGAGCTTTCTTT.

The chain joins TRBV6-5 to TRBJ2-7; tentatively, D is TRBD1 (6 bases). CDR1 MNHEY and CDR2 SVGAGI come from the germline V gene. V shed 8 bases and J shed 0 bases, with 17 bases lying between them. CDR3 length: 15 amino acids. The CDR3 spells CASAMVQGSSYEQYF. CDR3 nucleotide sequence: TGTGCCAGCGCAATGGTACAGGGCAGCTCCTACGAGCAGTACTTC.

The genes are TRBV27 and TRBJ2-7; D is perhaps TRBD1 (5 bases). Germline loops: CDR1 MNHEY, CDR2 SMNVEV (reference sequence). CDR3 length equals 13 residues. Trimming removed 3 bases at V and 4 bases at J, with 10 bases between. The CDR3 sequence is CASSLLNRYEQYF. The CDR3 DNA is TGTGCCAGCAGTTTGCTCAACAGGTACGAGCAGTACTTC.

This clone has just a few counts. The chain couples TRBV28 to TRBJ1-4, with 7 positions matching TRBD1. The CDR3 sequence is 16 residues long. Germline-derived CDR1 and CDR2 are MDHEN and SYDVKM. V was clipped by 6 bases and J by 3 bases; unmatched bases: 10. The CDR3 sequence is CASRSDREASNEKLFF. In DNA form, the CDR3 reads TGTGCCAGCAGATCTGACAGGGAGGCATCTAATGAAAAACTGTTTTTT.

For the CDR3, the DNA is TGTGCCAGCAGCCTCGACAGGGGAGACACTGAAGCTTTCTTT. Its protein is CASSLDRGDTEAFF. The genes are TRBV7-9 and TRBJ1-1; TRBD1 matches at 8 bases. CDR3 length equals 14 residues. With 5 bases clipped from V and 3 bases from J, the junction kept 5 bases outside the gene matches. Germline CDR1 reads SEHNR; CDR2 reads FQNEAQ (reference sequence).

J is TRBJ2-3 and V is TRBV11-1, with 9 bases that match TRBD2. The CDR3 extends over 16 amino acids. Trimming at V came to 5 bases and at J to 4 bases, leaving 10 bases not matched to a gene. Germline loops: CDR1 SGHAT, CDR2 FQDESV (reference sequence). The CDR3: CASSVGAGGLSDTQYF. DNA for the CDR3: TGTGCCAGCAGCGTTGGGGCGGGAGGGCTGTCAGATACGCAGTATTTT. Variable domain in full (rest from reference TRBV11-1 and TRBJ2-3): EAEVAQSPRYKITEKSQAVAFWCDPISGHATLYWYRQILGQGPELLVQFQDESVVDDSQLPKDRFSAERLKGVDSTLKIQPAELGDSAMYLCASSVGAGGLSDTQYFGPGTRLTVL.

The chain carries TRBV4-3 and TRBJ2-3; D is perhaps TRBD2 (6 bases). Trimming took off 1 base at V and 2 bases at J, with 10 bases between the two ends. The germline CDR1 and CDR2 sequences are LGHNA and YSLEER. This CDR3 is 15 amino acids long. The chain's CDR3 is CASSQGSGYTDTQYF. CDR3 sequence (DNA): TGCGCCAGCAGCCAAGGGAGCGGGTACACAGATACGCAGTATTTT.

Written as DNA, the CDR3 is TGTGCCAGCAGCTTCCGTGGGAGAGGGACAGATACGCAGTATTTT. Encoded protein: CASSFRGRGTDTQYF. This chain uses TRBV7-9 with TRBJ2-3; weak D call: TRBD2 (5 bases). CDR3 size: 15 residues. CDR1 is SEHNR and CDR2 is FQNEAQ in the germline V gene (reference sequence). V dropped 3 bases and J dropped 3 bases, with 13 bases sitting between them.

For the CDR3, the DNA is TGTGCCAGCAGCTTATCAGCGGGGGGGGCGGGAGAGCAGTACTTC. Its protein product is CASSLSAGGAGEQYF. The J gene is TRBJ2-7, the V gene TRBV7-6, with 10 bases fitting TRBD2. The CDR3 contains 15 residues. Looked up from germline, CDR1 is SGHVS and CDR2 is FNYEAQ. V lost 2 bases to trimming and J lost 7 bases; unmatched junction nucleotides: 8.

CDR3: CASSANAYNEQFF. The CDR3 nucleotides are TGTGCCAGCAGCGCAAACGCGTACAATGAGCAGTTCTTC. V usage is TRBV9 and J usage is TRBJ2-1; D is uncertain. V lost 3 bases, J lost 4 bases, and 8 bases lay in between. The CDR3 has 13 amino acids. CDR1 SGDLS and CDR2 YYNGEE come from the germline V gene. Filled out from reference TRBV9 and TRBJ2-1, the complete variable domain reads DSGVTQTPKHLITATGQRVTLRCSPRSGDLSVYWYQQSLDQGLQFLIQYYNGEERAKGNILERFSAQQFPDLHSELNLSSLELGDSALYFCASSANAYNEQFFGPGTRLTVL.

The V and J genes are TRBV5-1 and TRBJ2-1, with D possibly TRBD1 on 6 matching bases. V gave up 6 bases and J gave up 4 bases, with 11 bases separating them. The CDR3 consists of 13 residues. Germline V gene sequence: CDR1 SGHRS, CDR2 YFSETQ. The CDR3: CASTRQGYNEQFF. The CDR3 bases are TGCGCCAGCACCCGTCAGGGGTACAATGAGCAGTTCTTC.

The chain joins TRBV5-4 to TRBJ1-2; 7 positions agree with TRBD1. V lost 4 bases and J lost 9; bases outside the gene matches: 15. This CDR3 region has 15 residues. Germline-derived CDR1 and CDR2 are SGHNT and YYREEE (reference sequence). CDR3 residues: CASSPETGRLSRYTF. The CDR3 DNA follows: TGTGCCAGCAGCCCGGAGACAGGGCGCCTCTCGCGCTACACCTTC.

V gene TRBV7-3 combines with J gene TRBJ2-5; 11 bases are shared with TRBD2. Germline V gene lookup returns CDR1 SGHTA and CDR2 FQGTGA. This CDR3 has 15 amino acids. The junction had 2 bases not matched to a gene; V was cut back by 1 base and J by 4 bases. CDR3 sequence reads: CASSLNGLAGETQYF. In nucleotides, the CDR3 is TGTGCCAGCAGCTTAAATGGACTAGCGGGAGAGACCCAGTACTTC.

The chain employs TRBV5-1 and TRBJ1-1; a possible D gene is TRBD1 (5 bases). The V gene lost 0 bases and the J gene lost 4 bases, with 13 bases spanning the gap. Looked up from germline, CDR1 is SGHRS and CDR2 is YFSETQ. The CDR3 is 15 residues long. CDR3 coding DNA: TGCGCCAGCAGCTTGGGGGGCCGGGGGACCACTGAAGCTTTCTTT. This encodes CASSLGGRGTTEAFF.

The J gene is TRBJ1-3, the V gene TRBV7-9; D remains ambiguous. CDR3 length: 14 amino acids. Germline CDR1 SEHNR, CDR2 FQNEAQ (reference sequence). V gave up 2 bases and J gave up 3 bases, with 8 bases separating them. CDR3 DNA: TGTGCCAGCAGCTTAAAGCAGGTTGGAAACACCATATATTTT. Protein sequence: CASSLKQVGNTIYF. The whole variable domain, filled in from reference TRBV7-9 and TRBJ1-3, reads DTGVSQNPRHKITKRGQNVTFRCDPISEHNRLYWYRQTLGQGPEFLTYFQNEAQLEKSRLLSDRFSAERPKGSFSTLEIQRTEQGDSAMYLCASSLKQVGNTIYFGEGSWLTVV.

CDR3 region: CASSLASGVYEQYF. The DNA of the CDR3 is TGCGCCAGCAGCTTGGCTAGCGGGGTCTACGAGCAGTACTTC. The gene calls are TRBV5-1 and TRBJ2-7; TRBD2 aligns across 9 bases. This CDR3 region has 14 residues. V was pared by 0 bases and J by 3 bases, with 1 base of the junction left unmatched. Germline V CDR1 and CDR2: SGHRS, YFSETQ.

This clone has a single count. The V call is TRBV7-2, the J call TRBJ2-7, with D tentatively TRBD2 (7 bases). The CDR3 has 15 amino acids. V was cut by 2 bases and J by 1 base, with 12 bases left in between. CDR1 is SGHTA and CDR2 is FQGNSA in the germline V gene. The chain's CDR3 is CASSLLGGQSYEQYF. In DNA form, the CDR3 reads TGTGCCAGCAGCTTACTCGGGGGGCAGTCCTACGAGCAGTACTTC.

The chain recombines TRBV6-5 with TRBJ1-1; a possible D gene is TRBD1 (6 bases). The CDR3 loop spans 14 amino acids. Looked up from germline, CDR1 is MNHEY and CDR2 is SVGAGI. V shed 3 bases and J shed 2 bases, with 10 bases lying between them. DNA for the CDR3: TGTGCCAGCAGTTATCAGGGGTCTAACACTGAAGCTTTCTTT. Its protein product is CASSYQGSNTEAFF.